The TCR beta chain under discussion was sequenced for a study of blood T cell repertoires in COVID-19. The wider study: Samples taken during acute and convalescent COVID-19 were collected in the United States, Italy and Spain. The analysed material was cDNA or gDNA that came from T cells, B-cell-depleted T cells, or PBMCs.

This table comes from immunoSEQ multiplex PCR, and its TCRdb copy is limited to in-frame clones, with some not included. The data show some 120,000 clones, 70% to 80% seen once. The germline gives CDR1 SEHNR, CDR2 FQNEAQ (reference sequence). The CDR3 has 14 residues. V was shortened by 1 base and J by 9 bases, with 13 bases between the two germline ends. The sample taken for sequencing was peripheral blood. The genes are TRBV7-9 and TRBJ2-1; D possibly corresponds to TRBD1 (5 bases). This TCR was recovered from a human donor in a cohort sampled during active COVID-19. The CDR3 here is CASSLVQGIGEQFF. The DNA of the CDR3 is TGTGCCAGCAGCTTAGTCCAGGGTATAGGTGAGCAGTTCTTC.